This TCR beta chain was recorded in a study of T cell responses to AZD1222 COVID-19 vaccine (dated by TCRdb to the early 2020s). Regarding the research as a whole: A total of more than 230 trial participants underwent TCR sequencing, of whom 200 to 220 had received two doses of AZD1222 and about 26 had received two doses of the MenACWY control vaccine. Trial participants were enrolled by age into subgroups of 18-55, 56-69 and 70-plus years, and 148, 28 and 57 TCR-sequenced participants, respectively, were included in these subgroups.

Findings and caveats that apply to the study as a whole: Participants were mostly white British, with more females than males. The authors suggested clonal diversity may have been underestimated. Because no day 14 peak-response samples were available, repertoires were characterized only after the peak T cell response. Vaccine-associated CD4 TCRs spanned the whole spike protein, with dominant responses in regions 160-218 and 743-854. Reportedly, close to half of the unique spike-specific TCRs recognized epitopes lying outside the regions that are mutated in the B.1.351 and B.1.1.7 variants. The 56-69-year group was small, and its depth increase did not reach significance, likely because of low power. Conclusions about previously exposed vaccinees are limited because only six or seven AZD1222 recipients were SARS-CoV-2 seropositive at baseline. After two AZD1222 doses, spike-specific TCR breadth and depth were significantly higher than at day 0 and than in MenACWY recipients.

In the case of this clone: Its specific antigen is unknown. Per-base qualities were not stored, and no clone one base away is much larger.

The CDR3 regions of human TCRbeta chains were analyzed by immunosequencing. The authors processed their data as follows. TCRs in the repertoires were matched against a reference library of SARS-CoV-2-specific TCRs that had been generated with the MIRA antigen-specificity platform. Breadth meant the fraction of unique TCRs that were SARS-CoV-2-associated, whereas depth meant the fraction of total T cells that were SARS-CoV-2-associated. Using the MIRA data, every spike-specific TCR was mapped to the spike region that the TCR reacted to and assigned to either a CD4 or a CD8 class. Log10-transformed breadth and depth values were compared by one-way ANOVA with Sidak's multiple comparisons tests. TCRdb retrieved this table from immuneACCESS and kept in-frame rearrangements only. Not all clones are present; in checked studies, unresolved V genes account for under half, and no reason is known for the remainder. Clonal size and the V and J genes are those of that table, whereas D and trimming came from the DNA. For this sample there are 85,000 to 90,000 clones; approximately 89% appear just once. The top ten clones comprise approximately 5.3% of the sample.

Reading the label with the study, this specimen's time point is: about 28 days (+/-7) after the second vaccine dose. AZD1222 recipients whose second dose came at about 4 weeks and those whose second dose came at about 12 weeks were combined into one group, since spike-specific TCR depth and breadth did not differ between the two schedules. Samples from vaccinated people were obtained from the UK trials COV001 and COV002, which included a single-blind randomized controlled phase 2/3 trial of AZD1222 (ChAdOx1 nCoV-19) in healthy adults. For TCRbeta chain sequencing, PBMC samples were collected from trial participants at day 0 and at day 28 after the second dose. The germline V and J ends show losses of 4 bases and 8 bases respectively, and no gene match explains 10 bases of the junction. Per the germline V gene, SGHAT is the CDR1 and FQNNGV is the CDR2. The CDR3 contains 15 residues, cysteine and phenylalanine counted. Just CDR3 DNA is preserved here, 45 bases in frame from base 1.

The receptor's source is an adult who received the AZD1222 COVID-19 vaccine. In this chain, TRBV11-2 is recombined with TRBJ1-4; TRBD1 lines up with 7 middle nucleotides. Material: peripheral blood, obtained 28 days after the second AZD1222 dose. The nucleotide sequence reads as follows: TGTGCCAGCAGCTCCGACAGGGAGGATGAGGAAAAACTGTTTTTT. It encodes CASSSDREDEEKLFF.